The 20 T cell receptor beta chains reported below all come from one sample, sequenced in a study of circulating CD8 cells and anti-PD-1 response in melanoma. Four subsets defined by PD-1 and/or TIGIT were sorted from live CD3+CD8+TCRalphabeta+ cells. The QIAseq Immune Repertoire TCR panel built the libraries from approximately 16 ng of total RNA. TCRdb reanalysed the reads using MiXCR and keeps one entry per CDR3 protein. Here the sample spans more than 950 distinct CDR3 sequences, around 7.2% being singletons. Sequencing used CD8+ T cells from PBMCs, obtained at baseline or after one month of anti-PD-1 therapy (not recorded which). The origin of the receptors is a human donor with melanoma.

By share of the sample, this clonotype is medium-sized. The chain has TRBV7-8 and TRBJ2-6, with D possibly TRBD2 on 6 matching bases. The germline gives CDR1 SGHVS, CDR2 FQNEAQ. Deletions cut 5 bases from V and 3 bases from J, with 17 bases between. This CDR3 has 17 amino acids. In DNA, the CDR3 is TGTGCCAGCAGCAAATACCTAAGGGAGGATGGGGCCAACGTCCTGACTTTC. It is translated as CASSKYLREDGANVLTF.

Sample share makes this clonotype medium-sized. The V and J genes are TRBV9 and TRBJ2-7; D perhaps matches TRBD1 (5 bases). There are 13 residues in the CDR3. Per the germline V gene, CDR1 is SGDLS and CDR2 is YYNGEE. Trimming stripped 3 bases from V and 3 bases from J, with 10 bases between. CDR3 residues: CASSDSDSYEQYF. The CDR3 bases are TGTGCCAGCAGCGACTCAGACAGCTACGAGCAGTACTTC.

The chain has TRBV28 and TRBJ2-7; 9 bases match TRBD2. V gave up 7 bases and J gave up 2 bases; unmatched junction bases: 6. Germline loops: CDR1 MDHEN, CDR2 SYDVKM. CDR3 size: 14 residues. The CDR3 DNA follows: TGTGCCAGCAAAAATGCGGGAGGGCCCTACGAGCAGTACTTC. Translated: CASKNAGGPYEQYF.

Sample share makes this clonotype medium-sized (0.01 to 0.1%). This chain links TRBV13 with TRBJ2-1; D gene uncertain. CDR3 length: 16 residues. V gave up 3 bases and J gave up 0 bases, with 12 bases separating them. CDR1 and CDR2 (germline): PRHDT, FYEKMQ (reference sequence). CDR3: CASSFQVSLSYNEQFF. DNA for the CDR3: TGTGCCAGCAGCTTCCAGGTCTCTCTCTCCTACAATGAGCAGTTCTTC.

V and J are TRBV27 and TRBJ1-5; 8 bases fit TRBD1. This CDR3 spans 16 amino acids. The V gene's germline CDR1 is MNHEY and CDR2 SMNVEV (reference sequence). The CDR3 loop is CTGSTFPGQGNQPQHF. CDR3 DNA sequence: TGTACCGGCAGTACCTTTCCGGGACAGGGCAATCAGCCCCAGCATTTT.

This clonotype is deemed medium-sized. The rearrangement joins TRBV20-1 to TRBJ2-2; D gene uncertain. The CDR3 sequence is 16 residues long. The V end was cut by 0 bases, the J end by 4 bases, with 15 bases between. The V gene's germline CDR1 is DFQATT and CDR2 SNEGSKA (reference sequence). The CDR3 sequence is CSARDQGGRSTGELFF. For the CDR3, the DNA is TGCAGTGCTAGAGATCAAGGTGGCCGTTCCACCGGGGAGCTGTTTTTT.

Here the CDR3 DNA reads TGTGCCAGCAGCCTCACCGACCTCGGGGGTACGCAGTATTTT. Translated, it gives CASSLTDLGGTQYF. The chain joins TRBV7-3 to TRBJ2-3; D may be TRBD2 (6 bases). Germline V lookup: CDR1 SGHTA, CDR2 FQGTGA. The CDR3 covers 14 residues. V was cut by 5 bases and J by 8 bases, with 17 bases left in between.

This clonotype is deemed large. This sequence joins TRBV25-1 and TRBJ2-7, with D unresolved. The length of the CDR3 is 11 residues. Between the trimmed V and J ends, which lost 5 bases and 3 bases, there was a span of 5 bases. Germline CDR1 MGHDK, CDR2 SYGVNS. Here the CDR3 DNA reads TGTGCCAGCAGTTGGAACTACGAGCAGTACTTC. Its translation: CASSWNYEQYF.

By share, this clonotype counts as medium-sized. The chain joins TRBV7-9 to TRBJ1-5, with 8 bases aligning to TRBD1. Germline CDR1 is SEHNR and CDR2 is FQNEAQ (reference sequence). V dropped 2 bases and J dropped 3; count of bases not matched to a gene: 6. The CDR3 has 16 amino acids. The CDR3, as DNA: TGTGCCAGCAGCTTACGGGACAGGCCCTTCAATCAGCCCCAGCATTTT. Its protein product is CASSLRDRPFNQPQHF.

By frequency in the sample, this clonotype is medium-sized. This sequence joins TRBV20-1 and TRBJ1-5; 9 nucleotides line up with TRBD1. The germline CDR1 and CDR2 sequences are DFQATT and SNEGSKA (reference sequence). The ends lost 3 bases at V and 11 bases at J; junction bases unmatched: 11. The length of the CDR3 is 14 residues. CDR3 coding DNA: TGCAGTGCTAGTACAGGGGGCGGCCCACGGTCCCAGCATTTT. It yields the protein CSASTGGGPRSQHF.

This clonotype is classed as medium-sized. The chain links TRBV25-1 to TRBJ2-7, with 8 bases that match TRBD1. Trimming took 7 bases from V and 4 from J; bases not matched to a gene: 15. This CDR3 spans 16 amino acids. The germline V gene has CDR1 MGHDK and CDR2 SYGVNS. CDR3 protein: CASKSIQDRELYEQYF. The CDR3 nucleotides read TGTGCCAGCAAATCGATTCAGGACAGGGAACTTTACGAGCAGTACTTC.

This clonotype qualifies as large (0.1 to 1%). The CDR3: CASSHLDRGVNTGELFF. The CDR3 nucleotides are TGCGCCAGCAGTCATCTGGACAGGGGCGTGAACACCGGGGAGCTGTTTTTT. The chain employs TRBV23-1 and TRBJ2-2; 9 bases are shared with TRBD1. TRBV23-1 is an open reading frame, and its role is uncertain. The CDR3 totals 17 residues. Germline trimming cut 3 bases from V and 1 base from J; bases unmatched to any gene: 6.

This clonotype is deemed large (0.1 to 1%). The chain couples TRBV27 to TRBJ2-1; 7 nucleotides line up with TRBD1. The CDR3 covers 17 residues. Germline V CDR1 and CDR2: MNHEY, SMNVEV (reference sequence). J lost 3 bases, V lost 3 bases, and 11 bases had no gene match. CDR3 sequence: CASSLGETGVGYNEQFF. DNA of the CDR3: TGTGCCAGCAGTTTGGGCGAAACAGGGGTAGGCTACAATGAGCAGTTCTTC.

This clonotype is deemed medium-sized. The genes are TRBV28 and TRBJ1-6; unclear D gene. Germline V lookup: CDR1 MDHEN, CDR2 SYDVKM. The CDR3 runs to 17 residues. With 1 base removed from V and 6 bases from J, the gap between germline ends came to 16 bases. In nucleotides, the CDR3 is TGTGCCAGCAGTTTATTATTGTCAGCCGAGCTTAATTCACCCCTCCACTTT. It codes for CASSLLLSAELNSPLHF. The full variable domain, completed using reference TRBV28 and TRBJ1-6, is DVKVTQSSRYLVKRTGEKVFLECVQDMDHENMFWYRQDPGLGLRLIYFSYDVKMKEKGDIPEGYSVSREKKERFSLILESASTNQTSMYLCASSLLLSAELNSPLHFGNGTRLTVT.

This clonotype ranks as medium-sized (0.01 to 0.1%). The V gene is TRBV7-9, the J gene TRBJ2-1; 15 nucleotides agree with TRBD2. This CDR3 is 17 amino acids long. Per germline, CDR1 SEHNR and CDR2 FQNEAQ (reference sequence). The ends lost 5 bases at V and 3 bases at J; junction bases unmatched: 5. In DNA form, the CDR3 reads TGTGCCAGCAGCCAGGGGACTAGCGGGAGGATCTACAATGAGCAGTTCTTC. It specifies CASSQGTSGRIYNEQFF.

In this sample, this clonotype is large. The CDR3 protein is CASSQSQSYEQYF. The CDR3 bases are TGTGCCAGCAGCCAATCCCAGTCCTACGAGCAGTACTTC. This chain joins TRBV4-2 and TRBJ2-7; D remains unclear. The CDR3 covers 13 residues. Trimming removed 2 bases at V and 1 base at J, with 6 bases between. The V gene's germline CDR1 is LGHNA and CDR2 YNFKEQ.

This clonotype is large. The chain couples TRBV27 to TRBJ1-3; the D is unclear. This CDR3 contains 16 residues. V shed 5 bases and J shed 2 bases, with 16 bases lying between them. Germline CDR1 reads MNHEY; CDR2 reads SMNVEV (reference sequence). In nucleotides, the CDR3 is TGTGCCAGCAGTCCCATCCGACCCGGACCTGGAAACACCATATATTTT. Translating gives CASSPIRPGPGNTIYF.

By sample fraction, this clonotype is large (0.1 to 1%). The gene calls are TRBV27 and TRBJ2-7; the D is unclear. V was shortened by 5 bases and J by 4 bases, with 6 bases between the two germline ends. Germline CDR1 is MNHEY and CDR2 is SMNVEV (reference sequence). This CDR3 is built from 11 residues. DNA for the CDR3: TGTGCCAGCAGTATTGGGTACGAGCAGTACTTC. It translates to CASSIGYEQYF.

This clonotype is medium-sized. This chain connects TRBV13 to TRBJ2-7; possible D gene TRBD2, 5 bases. CDR3 length equals 13 residues. The ends were cut back, 5 bases at V and 2 bases at J, with 10 bases in the middle. CDR1 is PRHDT, CDR2 FYEKMQ, per germline (reference sequence). CDR3 region: CASSLAGTYEQYF. The DNA of the CDR3 is TGTGCCAGCAGCCTAGCAGGCACCTACGAGCAGTACTTC.

In its sample, this clonotype ranks as large. The chain uses TRBV14 and TRBJ1-2; D not certain. This CDR3 comprises 13 residues. V was pared by 0 bases and J by 5 bases, with 7 bases between. Germline V gene sequence: CDR1 SGHDN, CDR2 FVKESK. The CDR3 sequence is CASSQDRIYGYTF. CDR3 in DNA: TGTGCCAGCAGCCAAGACAGGATTTATGGCTACACCTTC.